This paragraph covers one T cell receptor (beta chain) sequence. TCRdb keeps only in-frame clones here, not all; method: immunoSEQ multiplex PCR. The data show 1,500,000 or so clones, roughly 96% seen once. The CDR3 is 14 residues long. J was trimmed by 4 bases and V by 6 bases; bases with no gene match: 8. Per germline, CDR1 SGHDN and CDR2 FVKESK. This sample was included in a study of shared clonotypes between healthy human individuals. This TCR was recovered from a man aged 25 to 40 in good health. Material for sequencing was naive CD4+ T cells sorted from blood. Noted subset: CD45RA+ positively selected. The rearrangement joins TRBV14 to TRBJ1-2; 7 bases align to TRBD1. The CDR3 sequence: CASSHRGSRYGYTF. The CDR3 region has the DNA TGTGCCAGCAGTCACAGGGGCAGTCGCTATGGCTACACCTTC.